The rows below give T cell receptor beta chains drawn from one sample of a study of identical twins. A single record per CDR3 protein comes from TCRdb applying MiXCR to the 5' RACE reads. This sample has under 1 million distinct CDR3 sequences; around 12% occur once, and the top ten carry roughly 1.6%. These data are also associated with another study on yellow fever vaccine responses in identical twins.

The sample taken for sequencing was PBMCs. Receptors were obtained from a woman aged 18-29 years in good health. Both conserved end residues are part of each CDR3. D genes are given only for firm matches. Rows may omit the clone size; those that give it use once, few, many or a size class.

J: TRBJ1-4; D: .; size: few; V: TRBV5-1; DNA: TGCGCCAGCTCCCCGGGTGGGAGTCTTGAAAAACTGTTTTTT; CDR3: CASSPGGSLEKLFF
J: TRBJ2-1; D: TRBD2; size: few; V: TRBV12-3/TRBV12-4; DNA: TGTGCCAGCAGTCAGACTAGCGGGAGCAACTCCTACAATGAGCAGTTCTTC; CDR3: CASSQTSGSNSYNEQFF
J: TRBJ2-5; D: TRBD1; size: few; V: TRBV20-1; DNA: TGCAGTGCGAACACAGGGGCCAGGGAGACCCAGTACTTC; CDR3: CSANTGARETQYF
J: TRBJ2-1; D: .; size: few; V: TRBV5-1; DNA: TGCGCCAGCAGTCAAACTAGCCTGAGCTCCTACAATGAGCAGTTCTTC; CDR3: CASSQTSLSSYNEQFF
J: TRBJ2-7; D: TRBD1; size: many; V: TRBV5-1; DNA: TGCGCCAGCAGCACCCAGGGGGCGTCCCCCATGGGGGAGCAGTACTTC; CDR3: CASSTQGASPMGEQYF
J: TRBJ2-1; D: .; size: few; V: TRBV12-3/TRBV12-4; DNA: TGTGCCAGCCAGAACCATCGGGCTCCTGTCTACAATGAGCAGTTCTTC; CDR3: CASQNHRAPVYNEQFF
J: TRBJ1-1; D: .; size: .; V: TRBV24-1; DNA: TGTGCCACCAGTGGTGGAGGGGGACGTGAAGCTTTCTTT; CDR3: CATSGGGGREAFF
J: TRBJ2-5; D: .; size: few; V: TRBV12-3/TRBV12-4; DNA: TGTGCCAGCAGTTGGCAGGGGCAGACCCAGTACTTC; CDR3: CASSWQGQTQYF
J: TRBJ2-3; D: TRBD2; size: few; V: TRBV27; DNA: TGTGCCAGCAGTTCCCGTTGGGCTAGCGGAAGGAGTAGCACAGATACGCAGTATTTT; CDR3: CASSSRWASGRSSTDTQYF
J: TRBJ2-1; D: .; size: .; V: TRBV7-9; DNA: TGTGCCAGCAGCTCGGGGTTTAGCTCCTACAATGAGCAGTTCTTC; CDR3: CASSSGFSSYNEQFF
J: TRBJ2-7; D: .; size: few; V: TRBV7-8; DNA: TGTGCCAGCAGCTTATACCTAGCTGGCGAGCAGTACTTC; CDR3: CASSLYLAGEQYF
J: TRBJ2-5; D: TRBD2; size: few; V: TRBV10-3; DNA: TGTGCCATCAGTGAGGCCCCTGGACTAGCGGGAGAGACCCAGTACTTC; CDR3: CAISEAPGLAGETQYF
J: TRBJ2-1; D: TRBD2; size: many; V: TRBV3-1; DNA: TGTGCCAGCAGCCAGGATAAGACTAGCGGGAGAACGGTGCAGTTCTTC; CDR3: CASSQDKTSGRTVQFF
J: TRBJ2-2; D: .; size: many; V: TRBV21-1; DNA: TGTGCCAGCAGCAGCAACAACAGGGGTTCCGCGAACACCGGGGAGCTGTTTTTT; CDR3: CASSSNNRGSANTGELFF
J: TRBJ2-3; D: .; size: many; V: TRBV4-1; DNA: TGCGCCAGCAGCCAAGCAGGGGTGGCAGATACGCAGTATTTT; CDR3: CASSQAGVADTQYF
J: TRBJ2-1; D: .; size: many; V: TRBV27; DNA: TGTGCCAGCAGAACCGTGAATGAGCAGTTCTTC; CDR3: CASRTVNEQFF
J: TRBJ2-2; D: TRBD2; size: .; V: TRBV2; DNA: TGTGCCAGCAGTGATGGCTTGGGACTAGCGGTTGCCACCGGGGAGCTGTTTTTT; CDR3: CASSDGLGLAVATGELFF
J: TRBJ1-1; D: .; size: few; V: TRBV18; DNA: TGTGCCAGCTCACCAGGGGCAGGATTGAACACTGAAGCTTTCTTT; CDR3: CASSPGAGLNTEAFF
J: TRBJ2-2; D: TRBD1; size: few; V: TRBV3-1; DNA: TGTGCCAGCAGCCAAGACCCCGGGACAGGGACCGGGGAGCTGTTTTTT; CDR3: CASSQDPGTGTGELFF
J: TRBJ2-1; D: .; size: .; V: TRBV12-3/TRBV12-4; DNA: TGTGCCAGCAGTTTTGGGGTAGGGGACAATGAGCAGTTCTTC; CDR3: CASSFGVGDNEQFF
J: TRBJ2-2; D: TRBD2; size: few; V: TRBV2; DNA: TGTGCCAGCAGACCCGTGGGACTAGCGGGAGACACCGGGGAGCTGTTTTTT; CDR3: CASRPVGLAGDTGELFF
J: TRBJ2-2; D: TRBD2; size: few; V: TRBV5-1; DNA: TGCGCCAGCAGGATCCTTACTAGCGGGGGAGGAAGCGGGGAGCTGTTTTTT; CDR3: CASRILTSGGGSGELFF
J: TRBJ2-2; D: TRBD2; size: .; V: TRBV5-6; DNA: TGTGCCAGCAGCATTGGACTAGCGGGAGAGGCGACCGGGGAGCTGTTTTTT; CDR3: CASSIGLAGEATGELFF
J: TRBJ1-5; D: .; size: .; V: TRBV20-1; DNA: TGCAGTGCCCTCGACAGGTATAGCAATCAGCCCCAGCATTTT; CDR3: CSALDRYSNQPQHF
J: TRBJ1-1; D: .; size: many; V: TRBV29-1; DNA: TGCAGCGCGGGACTTTCAAACACTGAAGCTTTCTTT; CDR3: CSAGLSNTEAFF
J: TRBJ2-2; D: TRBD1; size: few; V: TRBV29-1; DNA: TGCAGCGTTGACCCGACAGGGGGCAACACCGGGGAGCTGTTTTTT; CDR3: CSVDPTGGNTGELFF
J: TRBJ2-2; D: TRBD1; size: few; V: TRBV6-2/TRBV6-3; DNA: TGTGCCAGCAGCAGTTTCGTCAGGGGGCGAGACGGGGAGCTGTTTTTT; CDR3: CASSSFVRGRDGELFF
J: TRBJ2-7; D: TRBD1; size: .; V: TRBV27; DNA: TGTGGGATGGGACAGGGGATGAAGCGGGAGTCCTACGAGCAGTACTTC; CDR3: CGMGQGMKRESYEQYF
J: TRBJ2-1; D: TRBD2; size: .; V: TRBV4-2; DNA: TGTGCCAGCAGCCAAGATTTGTTATCCTCGTGGACTAGCGGGAACAATGAGCAGTTCTTC; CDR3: CASSQDLLSSWTSGNNEQFF
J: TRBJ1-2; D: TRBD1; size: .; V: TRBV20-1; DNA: TGCAGTGCTAGAGATCGGACGGGACAGAACTATGGCTACACCTTC; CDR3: CSARDRTGQNYGYTF
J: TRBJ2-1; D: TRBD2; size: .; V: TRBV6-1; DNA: TGTGCCAGCGGGCTGCTGGGCGGGGGGGCCCGCAATGAGCAGTTCTTC; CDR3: CASGLLGGGARNEQFF
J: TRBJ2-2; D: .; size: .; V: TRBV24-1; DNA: TGTGCCACCAGTGATTTGCAGGCAGCGAACACCGGGGAGCTGTTTTTT; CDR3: CATSDLQAANTGELFF
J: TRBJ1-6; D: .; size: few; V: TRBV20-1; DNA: TGCAGTGCAACCGGGCCAGATAATTCACCCCTCCACTTT; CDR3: CSATGPDNSPLHF
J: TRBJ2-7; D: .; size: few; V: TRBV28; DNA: TGTGCCAGCAAGGGACACTACTCCTACGAGCAGTACTTC; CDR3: CASKGHYSYEQYF
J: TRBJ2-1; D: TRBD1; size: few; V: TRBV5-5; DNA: TGTGCCAGCAGCCTGGACAGGGCTCCCGGCAATGAGCAGTTCTTC; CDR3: CASSLDRAPGNEQFF
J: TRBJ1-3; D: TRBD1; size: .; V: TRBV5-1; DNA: TGCGCCAGCACCGGGACAGGGTCTGGAAACACCATATATTTT; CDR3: CASTGTGSGNTIYF
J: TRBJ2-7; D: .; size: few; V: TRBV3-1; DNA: TGTGCCAGCAGCCACGCTCGGGGACGGAGCTACGAGCAGTACTTC; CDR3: CASSHARGRSYEQYF
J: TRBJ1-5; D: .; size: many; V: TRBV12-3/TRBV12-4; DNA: TGTGCCAGCAATTTAAATTTCAATCAGCCCCAGCATTTT; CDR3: CASNLNFNQPQHF
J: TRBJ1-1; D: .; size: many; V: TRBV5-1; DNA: TGCGCCAGCAGCTTGGAGTGGGGGCGAAACACTGAAGCTTTCTTT; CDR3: CASSLEWGRNTEAFF
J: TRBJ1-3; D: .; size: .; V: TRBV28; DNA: TGTGCCAGCAGTTACCAGTACTCTGGAAACACCATATATTTT; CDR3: CASSYQYSGNTIYF
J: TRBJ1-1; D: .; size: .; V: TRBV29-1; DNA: TGCAGCGTTGTCGGGGACCTGGGGACTGAAGCTTTCTTT; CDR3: CSVVGDLGTEAFF
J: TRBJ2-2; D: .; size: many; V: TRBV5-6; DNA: TGTGCCAGCAGACCCTCCGCCGGGGAGCTGTTTTTT; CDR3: CASRPSAGELFF
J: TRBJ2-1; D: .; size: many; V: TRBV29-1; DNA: TGCAGCGTTGATTCGGGGACCCATGAGCAGTTCTTC; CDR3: CSVDSGTHEQFF
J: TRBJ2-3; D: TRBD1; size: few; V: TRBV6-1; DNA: TGTGCCACCATAAAGGACAGGGATGCAGATACGCAGTATTTT; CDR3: CATIKDRDADTQYF
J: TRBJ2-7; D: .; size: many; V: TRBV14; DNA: TGTGCCAGCAGCCATCTAAGCCAGGGGCACTACGAGCAGTACTTC; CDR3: CASSHLSQGHYEQYF
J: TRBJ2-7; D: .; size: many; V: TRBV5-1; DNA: TGCGCCAGCAGCTTCCCGGGATCTGGCGAGCAGTACTTC; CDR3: CASSFPGSGEQYF
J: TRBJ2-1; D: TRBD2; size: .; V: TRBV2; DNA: TGTGCCAGCAGTGTCGGGGGGTCTCCCTACAATGAGCAGTTCTTC; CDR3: CASSVGGSPYNEQFF
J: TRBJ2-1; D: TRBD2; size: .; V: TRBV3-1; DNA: TGTGCCAGCAGCCAGACAGCCGGGACTAGCGGCAACAATGAGCAGTTCTTC; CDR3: CASSQTAGTSGNNEQFF
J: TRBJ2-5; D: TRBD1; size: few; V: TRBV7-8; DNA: TGTGCCAGCAGCTCTTACCCCCGGGACAGCCAAGAGACCCAGTACTTC; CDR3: CASSSYPRDSQETQYF
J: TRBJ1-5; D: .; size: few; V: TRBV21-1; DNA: TGTGCCAGCAGCAATACCCGACAGCAGCCCCAGCATTTT; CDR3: CASSNTRQQPQHF
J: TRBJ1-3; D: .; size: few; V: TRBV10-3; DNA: TGTGCCACCTCTGCGGCAAACACCATATATTTT; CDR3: CATSAANTIYF
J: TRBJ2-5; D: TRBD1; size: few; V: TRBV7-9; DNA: TGTGCCAGCAGCGGACGGGGACAGGGGGCGATTGAGACCCAGTACTTC; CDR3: CASSGRGQGAIETQYF
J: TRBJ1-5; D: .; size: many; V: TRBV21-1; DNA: TGTGCCAGCAAGAGGGGTCGCAATCAGCCCCAGCATTTT; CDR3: CASKRGRNQPQHF
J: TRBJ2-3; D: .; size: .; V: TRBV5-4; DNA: TGTGCCAGCAGCTTGGTTGGCGGGGGCCACACAGATACGCAGTATTTT; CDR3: CASSLVGGGHTDTQYF
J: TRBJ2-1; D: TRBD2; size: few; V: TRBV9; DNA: TGTGCCAGCAGCGGGGCTAGCGGGAGTCCCCTAAGAAACAATGAGCAGTTCTTC; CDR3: CASSGASGSPLRNNEQFF
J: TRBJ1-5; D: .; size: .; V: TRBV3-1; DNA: TGTGCCAGCAGCCAAGGACACCTCGATCAGCCCCAGCATTTT; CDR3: CASSQGHLDQPQHF
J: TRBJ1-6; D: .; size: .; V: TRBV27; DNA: TGTGCCAGCAGAACTGGAGGGTATAATTCACCCCTCCACTTT; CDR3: CASRTGGYNSPLHF
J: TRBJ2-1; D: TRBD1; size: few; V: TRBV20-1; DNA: TGCAGTGCTCGACAGGGGGAGAGCTCCTACAATGAGCAGTTCTTC; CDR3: CSARQGESSYNEQFF
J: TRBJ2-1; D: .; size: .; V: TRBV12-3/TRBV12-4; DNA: TGTGCCAGCAGTTTGATGATAGCGCAATACAATGAGCAGTTCTTC; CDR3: CASSLMIAQYNEQFF